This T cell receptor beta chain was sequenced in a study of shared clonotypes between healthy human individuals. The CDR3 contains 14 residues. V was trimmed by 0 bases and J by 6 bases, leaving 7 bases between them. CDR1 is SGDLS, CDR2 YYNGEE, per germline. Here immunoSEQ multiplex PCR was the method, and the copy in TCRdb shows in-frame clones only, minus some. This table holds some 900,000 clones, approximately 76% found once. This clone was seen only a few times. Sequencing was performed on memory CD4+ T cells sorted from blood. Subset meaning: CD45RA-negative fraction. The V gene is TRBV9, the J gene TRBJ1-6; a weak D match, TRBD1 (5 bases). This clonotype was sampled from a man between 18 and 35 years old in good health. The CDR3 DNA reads TGTGCCAGCAGCGTAGGACAGATTAATTCACCCCTCCACTTT. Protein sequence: CASSVGQINSPLHF.